One sample yielded the 13 T cell receptor beta chains listed below, sequenced in a study of T-cell memory formation after mild COVID-19. TCRdb analysed the 5' RACE reads with MiXCR anew, one entry per CDR3 protein. The sample lists roughly 350,000 distinct CDR3 sequences, over 20% occurring once. What was sequenced was PBMCs or a T cell subset sorted from them (not recorded which). All receptors derive from an adult woman who had mild COVID-19 (a few samples of this study predate the infection). Cell type and time point are not known.

This clonotype was found a few times. V and J are TRBV24-1 and TRBJ2-2, with a possible D match to TRBD2 (7 bases). CDR1 and CDR2 from the germline V gene are KGHDR and SFDVKD. The CDR3 sequence is 16 residues long. Trimming took 9 bases from V and 0 from J, leaving 16 bases between them. CDR3 DNA: TGTGCCACCGCCGGGGGGACAACCTCGAACACCGGGGAGCTGTTTTTT. It translates to CATAGGTTSNTGELFF.

The chain has TRBV13 and TRBJ2-7; 8 bases map to TRBD2. V was clipped by 4 bases and J by 1 base; unmatched bases: 3. The CDR3 is 14 residues long. Germline loops: CDR1 PRHDT, CDR2 FYEKMQ (reference sequence). DNA of the CDR3: TGTGCCAGCAGCTCCGGGACTAGGTCCTACGAGCAGTACTTC. Translating it yields CASSSGTRSYEQYF.

The chain employs TRBV29-1 and TRBJ2-1; D unclear. Germline V lookup: CDR1 SQVTM, CDR2 ANQGSEA. V shed 2 bases and J shed 4 bases, with 6 bases lying between them. The CDR3 loop spans 12 amino acids. The CDR3 DNA reads as TGCAGCGTTGAACCTGGTTACAATGAGCAGTTCTTC. It translates to CSVEPGYNEQFF.

CDR3 in DNA: TGTGCCAGCAGCTTAGCGGCTGCGCGGGGGGGCAATGAGCAGTTCTTC. This codes for CASSLAAARGGNEQFF. The chain uses TRBV7-8 and TRBJ2-1; 9 bases match TRBD2. Trimming at V came to 0 bases and at J to 6 bases, leaving 6 bases not matched to a gene. Germline-derived CDR1 and CDR2 are SGHVS and FQNEAQ. This CDR3 is 16 amino acids long.

V is TRBV7-9 and J is TRBJ2-1, with a weak D call TRBD1 (6 bases). The germline V gene encodes CDR1 SEHNR and CDR2 FQNEAQ (reference sequence). V lost 1 base and J lost 8, with 15 bases in between. The CDR3 totals 15 residues. DNA for the CDR3: TGTGCCAGCAGCTTAGGGTACAGGGAGATGGATGAGCAGTTCTTC. Encoded protein: CASSLGYREMDEQFF. The variable domain in full, completed from reference TRBV7-9 and TRBJ2-1, reads DTGVSQNPRHKITKRGQNVTFRCDPISEHNRLYWYRQTLGQGPEFLTYFQNEAQLEKSRLLSDRFSAERPKGSFSTLEIQRTEQGDSAMYLCASSLGYREMDEQFFGPGTRLTVL.

V and J are TRBV20-1 and TRBJ2-5, with TRBD2 as a possible D gene (6 bases). Germline lookup yields CDR1 DFQATT and CDR2 SNEGSKA (reference sequence). V lost 3 bases to trimming and J lost 5 bases, with 16 bases between them. This CDR3 is built from 14 residues. CDR3 coding DNA: TGCAGTGCTAGGGGACTGGCCGGGGTGGAGACCCAGTACTTC. It encodes CSARGLAGVETQYF.

The V gene is TRBV6-2 or TRBV6-3, the J gene TRBJ2-7, with D perhaps TRBD1 or TRBD2 (5 bases each). The CDR3 spans 14 residues. V was clipped by 6 bases and J by 0 bases, with 12 bases between them. The germline V gene has CDR1 MNHEY and CDR2 SVGEGT. This chain's CDR3 is CASSPDGGSYEQYF. In nucleotides, the CDR3 is TGTGCCAGCAGCCCGGATGGGGGCTCCTACGAGCAGTACTTC.

The chain carries TRBV2 and TRBJ2-7; TRBD1 matches at 10 bases. CDR3 length: 15 residues. Germline V gives CDR1 SNHLY, CDR2 FYNNEI. Trimming at V came to 8 bases and at J to 7 bases, leaving 14 bases not matched to a gene. The CDR3 sequence is CASRQPAGTGVEQYF. The CDR3 coding sequence is TGTGCCAGCCGACAGCCGGCGGGGACAGGGGTGGAGCAGTACTTC.

This chain links TRBV10-3 with TRBJ2-7, with D perhaps assigned TRBD1 or TRBD2 (5 bases each). The CDR3 loop spans 13 amino acids. CDR1 and CDR2 (germline): ENHRY, SYGVKD. Trimming shortened V by 3 bases and J by 8 bases, and 14 bases separated the two germline ends. The CDR3 reads CAISEGTVDKQYF. The DNA for the CDR3 is TGTGCCATCAGTGAAGGGACGGTGGATAAGCAGTACTTC.

This clonotype has a handful of counts. The chain combines TRBV2 with TRBJ2-5; 7 nucleotides line up with TRBD2. The V gene's germline CDR1 is SNHLY and CDR2 FYNNEI. V shed 3 bases, J shed 5 bases, and the junction held 12 bases outside the gene matches. The CDR3 runs 16 residues. Written as DNA, the CDR3 is TGTGCCAGCAGTGACTTGAGCGGGGATTGGGGGGAGACCCAGTACTTC. This gives the protein CASSDLSGDWGETQYF.

This clonotype was counted only a few times. The rearrangement joins TRBV5-1 to TRBJ1-4, with D tentatively TRBD1 (6 bases). Trimming removed 3 bases at V and 8 bases at J, with 17 bases between. CDR1 and CDR2 (germline): SGHRS, YFSETQ. The CDR3 has 15 amino acids. CDR3 sequence reads: CASSSTGTDSEKLFF. CDR3 DNA sequence: TGCGCCAGCAGCTCTACAGGGACGGATAGCGAAAAACTGTTTTTT.

The chain combines TRBV5-1 with TRBJ2-6; D not certain. There are 17 residues in the CDR3. Germline values: CDR1 SGHRS, CDR2 YFSETQ. V was trimmed by 0 bases and J by 0 bases, leaving 10 bases between them. In DNA, the CDR3 is TGCGCCAGCAGCTTGGACACCTATCACTCTGGGGCCAACGTCCTGACTTTC. This sequence encodes CASSLDTYHSGANVLTF.

V and J are TRBV6-1 and TRBJ1-1; TRBD1 might be the D (5 bases). Trimming stripped 11 bases from V and 0 bases from J, with 28 bases between. There are 18 residues in the CDR3. The germline V gene encodes CDR1 MNHNS and CDR2 SASEGT. The CDR3 protein is CAGTTGGAAGNMNTEAFF. CDR3 sequence (DNA): TGTGCCGGAACGACCGGAGGGGCGGCTGGCAATATGAACACTGAAGCTTTCTTT.